Below, 12 T cell receptor beta chains from the same sample are listed, as sequenced in a study of CD8 T cells in ankylosing spondylitis (dated by TCRdb to between 2016 and 2019). Broad study findings and their caveats: Blood from ankylosing spondylitis patients appeared to be characterized by a TCR beta motif made up of about 8 highly homologous amino acid variants.

Preparation of the library involved 5' RACE. TCRdb names Illumina HiSeq 2500 as the instrument used. TCRdb reran the public reads through fastp at Q25 and MiXCR, keeping productive beta chains. Each entry is one CDR3 protein sequence, shown with its most common DNA and genes. Here the sample has 700,000 to 850,000 distinct CDR3 sequences; roughly 12% occur a single time. The ten largest make up approximately 0.51% of the sample. For these TCRs, the target antigens are not known. The sample consisted of blood, either unsorted or a sorted T cell fraction (not recorded which). These receptors came from a male donor with ankylosing spondylitis.

This clonotype was seen only a few times. The chain links TRBV5-5 to TRBJ2-2; D is ambiguous. There are 16 residues in the CDR3. The V gene lost 0 bases and the J gene lost 3 bases, with 12 bases spanning the gap. Germline V gene lookup returns CDR1 SGHKS and CDR2 YYEKEE (reference sequence). CDR3: CASSLDPRPYTGELFF. In nucleotides, the CDR3 is TGTGCCAGCAGCTTGGATCCCAGGCCTTACACCGGGGAGCTGTTTTTT.

This chain uses TRBV3-1 with TRBJ1-5; TRBD1 is a possible D gene (5 bases). CDR3 length: 15 amino acids. CDR1 LGHDT and CDR2 YNNKEL come from the germline V gene (reference sequence). V dropped 4 bases and J dropped 5 bases, with 15 bases sitting between them. DNA of the CDR3: TGTGCCAGCAGCCCGAGGGCCCGGGGCGATCAGCCCCAGCATTTT. Translating gives CASSPRARGDQPQHF.

This clonotype has just a few counts. The chain employs TRBV6-1 and TRBJ2-1; tentatively, D is TRBD2 (6 bases). This CDR3 has 14 amino acids. Germline CDR1 MNHNS, CDR2 SASEGT. V was shortened by 11 bases and J by 1 base, with 15 bases between the two germline ends. The CDR3 nucleotides read TGTGCCGGAAGCACCGGGGGATCCTACAATGAGCAGTTCTTC. Translating gives CAGSTGGSYNEQFF.

The J gene is TRBJ2-5, the V gene TRBV10-3, with D tentatively TRBD2 (5 bases). Trimming cost V 0 bases and J 1 base, with 6 bases left between them. Germline CDR1 reads ENHRY; CDR2 reads SYGVKD. The CDR3 is 14 residues long. CDR3 in amino acids: CAISESGAQETQYF. The DNA of the CDR3 is TGTGCCATCAGTGAGTCGGGAGCCCAAGAGACCCAGTACTTC.

This clonotype was seen only a few times. The chain employs TRBV20-1 and TRBJ1-2, with 8 bases aligning to TRBD1. Germline V gives CDR1 DFQATT, CDR2 SNEGSKA (reference sequence). With 5 bases clipped from V and 8 bases from J, the junction kept 16 bases outside the gene matches. This CDR3 has 15 amino acids. In nucleotides, the CDR3 is TGCAGTGCTGACAGCTTCAGGGGGCCCAGGAGGGGCTACACCTTC. It specifies CSADSFRGPRRGYTF.

This clonotype was observed a handful of times. The V call is TRBV5-1, the J call TRBJ2-1; 8 bases line up with TRBD2. Germline V CDR1 and CDR2: SGHRS, YFSETQ. This CDR3 contains 14 residues. The trim removed 3 bases at V and 8 bases at J, leaving 7 bases unmatched. CDR3 DNA: TGCGCCAGCAGCTGGGGGACTAGTGGCGATGAGCAGTTCTTC. Its protein is CASSWGTSGDEQFF.

This clonotype was seen at least ten times. The J gene is TRBJ2-5, the V gene TRBV20-1; tentative D call: TRBD2 (6 bases). In germline, CDR1 is DFQATT, CDR2 SNEGSKA (reference sequence). The CDR3 loop spans 13 amino acids. V lost 0 bases, J lost 4 bases, and 9 bases lay in between. The CDR3 DNA follows: TGCAGTGCTAGAGATCTCGGGGGAGAGACCCAGTACTTC. Its protein product is CSARDLGGETQYF.

In the case of this clonotype: An end of the junction differs from the germline gene, which may be a read error. The chain has TRBV7-2 and TRBJ2-2; TRBD1 matches at 9 bases. The CDR3 runs 16 residues. Germline lookup yields CDR1 SGHTA and CDR2 FQGNSA. The CDR3 here is CASSLSWTGDTEELFF. In DNA, the CDR3 is TGTGCCAGCAGCTTAAGTTGGACAGGGGACACCGAGGAGCTGTTTTTT. Complete variable domain (other parts from reference TRBV7-2 and TRBJ2-2): GAGVSQSPSNKVTEKGKDVELRCDPISGHTALYWYRQSLGQGLEFLIYFQGNSAPDKSGLPSDRFSAERTGGSVSTLTIQRTQQEDSAVYLCASSLSWTGDTEELFFGEGSRLTVL.

V gene TRBV6-2 or TRBV6-3 combines with J gene TRBJ1-2; D unclear. The CDR3 spans 13 residues. Looked up from germline, CDR1 is MNHEY and CDR2 is SVGEGT. V was shortened by 6 bases and J by 3 bases, with 11 bases between the two germline ends. The CDR3 here is CASREDSYYGYTF. In nucleotides, the CDR3 is TGTGCCAGCAGAGAGGACTCGTACTATGGCTACACCTTC.

In its sample, this clonotype was seen many times. The rearrangement joins TRBV20-1 to TRBJ2-7, with D uncertain. Germline V gene sequence: CDR1 DFQATT, CDR2 SNEGSKA (reference sequence). The CDR3 sequence is 14 residues long. V gave up 0 bases and J gave up 1 base, with 10 bases separating them. The chain's CDR3 is CSARDDLKSYEQYF. The CDR3 coding sequence is TGCAGTGCTAGAGATGACCTCAAGTCCTACGAGCAGTACTTC.

V is TRBV29-1 and J is TRBJ2-7; no definite D call. The CDR3 has 11 residues. Germline CDR1 reads SQVTM; CDR2 reads ANQGSEA. V was clipped by 1 base and J by 4 bases, with 5 bases between them. In DNA, the CDR3 is TGCAGCGTTGAAGGGGTTTACGAGCAGTACTTC. Protein: CSVEGVYEQYF.

This clonotype showed up just a few times. This rearrangement joins TRBV20-1 to TRBJ2-3; 11 bases agree with TRBD2. V lost 3 bases, J lost 2 bases, and 10 bases stayed unmatched. Germline loops: CDR1 DFQATT, CDR2 SNEGSKA (reference sequence). The CDR3 contains 17 residues. CDR3 coding DNA: TGCAGTGCTAGCCCCCTACTAGCGGGAGAGATCACAGATACGCAGTATTTT. This codes for CSASPLLAGEITDTQYF.